This record covers a single T cell receptor (beta chain). What it recognizes is unknown. TCRdb's copy holds only in-frame clones and misses some; the assay was immunoSEQ multiplex PCR. Among fewer than 35,000 clones listed, 78% were seen once. These data originate in a study of T cells in narcolepsy. Study as a whole: Patients with NT1 or NT2 and healthy control donors were enrolled. Notes on the study in general: HCRT-specific and TRIB2-specific autoreactive clonotypes appeared among same-patient CSF and blood CD4+ clonotypes.

The V gene lost 4 bases and the J gene lost 1 base, with 12 bases spanning the gap. CDR1 is SGHRS, CDR2 YFSETQ, per germline. This CDR3 is 14 amino acids long. The rearrangement links TRBV5-1 to TRBJ2-7; D perhaps matches TRBD2 (5 bases). Sequencing input: CD45RA- memory CD4+ T cells from PBMCs. The sequence derives from a human donor with narcolepsy. The CDR3 bases are TGCGCCAGCAGCCCCCCGGGAAGGTCCTACGAGCAGTACTTC. Translation gives CASSPPGRSYEQYF.